A selection of T cell receptor beta chains follows, all from one sample in a study of cytomegalovirus exposure and HLA in healthy donors. Only in-frame clones appear in the TCRdb table, and some are missing; sequencing was by immunoSEQ multiplex PCR. Among around 86,000 clones listed, 77% were seen once. Sample: PBMCs. The receptors derive from a man aged 45-60 years in good health and CMV-seropositive. Each CDR3 is given with its conserved first and last residue. Each record gives: J gene, CDR3 length, clone size, V gene, D gene, CDR3 protein, CDR3 DNA. A D gene is named only where the DNA matches it firmly. Clone size is not always given. Where it is, it says once, few, many or a class for expanded clones.

j_gene: TRBJ2-7; len: 15; abundance: few; v_gene: TRBV2; d_gene: .; CDR3aa: CASSEGRLRAYEQYF; CDR3nt: TGTGCCAGCAGTGAGGGGAGACTCCGGGCATACGAGCAGTACTTC
j_gene: TRBJ2-3; len: 14; abundance: .; v_gene: TRBV25-1; d_gene: .; CDR3aa: CASSERLRGDTQYF; CDR3nt: TGTGCCAGCAGTGAAAGGTTGCGGGGTGATACGCAGTATTTT
j_gene: TRBJ2-7; len: 17; abundance: .; v_gene: TRBV6-4; d_gene: TRBD1; CDR3aa: CASSAEAPGQGANEQYF; CDR3nt: TGTGCCAGCAGTGCTGAAGCCCCGGGACAGGGGGCGAACGAGCAGTACTTC
j_gene: TRBJ2-2; len: 14; abundance: .; v_gene: TRBV14; d_gene: .; CDR3aa: CASSLLFYTGELFF; CDR3nt: TGTGCCAGCAGCCTTCTTTTTTACACCGGGGAGCTGTTTTTT
j_gene: TRBJ2-2; len: 16; abundance: .; v_gene: TRBV4-2; d_gene: .; CDR3aa: CASSQGTSRGIGELFF; CDR3nt: TGTGCCAGCAGCCAAGGTACTAGCCGTGGCATCGGGGAGCTGTTTTTT
j_gene: TRBJ1-1; len: 12; abundance: few; v_gene: TRBV5-1; d_gene: .; CDR3aa: CASSEQGISAFF; CDR3nt: TGCGCCAGCAGCGAACAGGGTATCTCAGCTTTCTTT
j_gene: TRBJ2-7; len: 12; abundance: .; v_gene: TRBV29-1; d_gene: .; CDR3aa: CSGSRGLGEQYF; CDR3nt: TGCAGCGGTTCCAGGGGCCTCGGCGAGCAGTACTTC
j_gene: TRBJ2-7; len: 13; abundance: .; v_gene: TRBV11-2; d_gene: .; CDR3aa: CASSSLPNSEQYF; CDR3nt: TGTGCCAGCAGCTCCCTGCCAAATAGCGAGCAGTACTTC
j_gene: TRBJ2-1; len: 22; abundance: .; v_gene: TRBV7-3; d_gene: TRBD2; CDR3aa: CASSLWAMPEASGTSSYNEQFF; CDR3nt: TGTGCCAGCAGCTTATGGGCTATGCCGGAGGCTAGCGGGACAAGCTCCTACAATGAGCAGTTCTTC
j_gene: TRBJ2-5; len: 15; abundance: .; v_gene: TRBV13; d_gene: .; CDR3aa: CASSSTLQGIETQYF; CDR3nt: TGTGCCAGCAGCTCAACACTACAGGGAATTGAGACCCAGTACTTC
j_gene: TRBJ1-1; len: 15; abundance: .; v_gene: TRBV27; d_gene: TRBD1; CDR3aa: CASSFSTGGYTEAFF; CDR3nt: TGTGCCAGCAGTTTTTCCACAGGGGGGTACACTGAAGCTTTCTTT
j_gene: TRBJ2-7; len: 14; abundance: medium-sized; v_gene: TRBV5-4; d_gene: TRBD2; CDR3aa: CASSFGTRVYEQYF; CDR3nt: TGTGCCAGCAGCTTCGGGACTAGGGTTTACGAGCAGTACTTC
j_gene: TRBJ2-5; len: 13; abundance: .; v_gene: TRBV2; d_gene: TRBD2; CDR3aa: CASSAGTSARLYF; CDR3nt: TGTGCCAGCAGCGCCGGGACTAGCGCCCGTCTGTACTTC
j_gene: TRBJ2-3; len: 17; abundance: .; v_gene: TRBV4-1; d_gene: TRBD1; CDR3aa: CASSQLGQGRGTDTQYF; CDR3nt: TGCGCCAGCAGCCAACTAGGACAGGGGCGAGGGACAGATACGCAGTATTTT
j_gene: TRBJ1-2; len: 13; abundance: .; v_gene: TRBV11-2; d_gene: TRBD1; CDR3aa: CASSLQDRAGYTF; CDR3nt: TGTGCCAGCAGCTTACAAGACAGGGCTGGCTACACCTTC
j_gene: TRBJ2-5; len: 14; abundance: .; v_gene: TRBV18; d_gene: TRBD1; CDR3aa: CASSLTGQQETQYF; CDR3nt: TGTGCCAGCTCACTCACGGGACAGCAAGAGACCCAGTACTTC
j_gene: TRBJ2-3; len: 15; abundance: .; v_gene: TRBV7-3; d_gene: TRBD2; CDR3aa: CSSSRSGSGADTQYF; CDR3nt: TGTTCCTCAAGTCGTAGCGGGAGTGGTGCAGATACGCAGTATTTT
j_gene: TRBJ1-4; len: 17; abundance: .; v_gene: TRBV7-9; d_gene: .; CDR3aa: CASSLPLPRATNEKLFF; CDR3nt: TGTGCCAGCAGCTTACCTCTCCCCAGGGCTACTAATGAAAAACTGTTTTTT
j_gene: TRBJ2-7; len: 11; abundance: .; v_gene: TRBV2; d_gene: .; CDR3aa: CASSGEYEQYF; CDR3nt: TGTGCCAGCAGTGGTGAGTACGAGCAGTACTTC
j_gene: TRBJ2-1; len: 15; abundance: .; v_gene: TRBV9; d_gene: TRBD2; CDR3aa: CASSVGTSGIYEQFF; CDR3nt: TGTGCCAGCAGCGTCGGGACTAGCGGGATCTATGAGCAGTTCTTC
j_gene: TRBJ2-1; len: 13; abundance: once; v_gene: TRBV9; d_gene: .; CDR3aa: CASSAGTSLEQFF; CDR3nt: TGTGCCAGCAGCGCCGGGACTTCCCTTGAGCAGTTCTTC
j_gene: TRBJ1-1; len: 13; abundance: .; v_gene: TRBV18; d_gene: .; CDR3aa: CASSPRGLTEAFF; CDR3nt: TGTGCCAGCTCACCACGGGGGCTCACTGAAGCTTTCTTT
j_gene: TRBJ1-2; len: 15; abundance: few; v_gene: TRBV4-1; d_gene: .; CDR3aa: CASSQAGQSYYGYTF; CDR3nt: TGCGCCAGCAGCCAAGCGGGACAAAGCTACTATGGCTACACCTTC
j_gene: TRBJ2-3; len: 17; abundance: few; v_gene: TRBV7-9; d_gene: .; CDR3aa: CASRDNRGGRSTDTQYF; CDR3nt: TGTGCCAGCAGGGACAATCGCGGCGGACGCAGCACAGATACGCAGTATTTT
j_gene: TRBJ2-7; len: 16; abundance: .; v_gene: TRBV4-3; d_gene: .; CDR3aa: CASSRGRTANSYEQYF; CDR3nt: TGCGCCAGCAGCCGGGGCAGGACAGCGAACTCCTACGAGCAGTACTTC
j_gene: TRBJ2-3; len: 14; abundance: .; v_gene: TRBV30; d_gene: TRBD2; CDR3aa: CAWNPSGATDTQYF; CDR3nt: TGTGCCTGGAATCCCAGCGGGGCTACAGATACGCAGTATTTT
j_gene: TRBJ2-1; len: 16; abundance: few; v_gene: TRBV6-1; d_gene: TRBD2; CDR3aa: CASSEGLAEGVNEQFF; CDR3nt: TGTGCCAGCAGTGAAGGACTAGCGGAGGGAGTCAATGAGCAGTTCTTC
j_gene: TRBJ1-1; len: 13; abundance: .; v_gene: TRBV30; d_gene: TRBD1; CDR3aa: CAWTTGSATEAFF; CDR3nt: TGTGCCTGGACGACAGGGAGCGCCACTGAAGCTTTCTTT
j_gene: TRBJ2-7; len: 14; abundance: .; v_gene: TRBV28; d_gene: TRBD1; CDR3aa: CASRPQGISYEQYF; CDR3nt: TGTGCCAGCAGGCCACAGGGGATCAGCTACGAGCAGTACTTC
j_gene: TRBJ2-1; len: 14; abundance: few; v_gene: TRBV7-3; d_gene: .; CDR3aa: CASSLVGGDNEQFF; CDR3nt: TGTGCCAGCAGCTTAGTAGGGGGGGACAATGAGCAGTTCTTC
j_gene: TRBJ2-2; len: 14; abundance: .; v_gene: TRBV19; d_gene: TRBD2; CDR3aa: CASSIGTTSGELFF; CDR3nt: TGTGCCAGTAGTATCGGGACTACGTCCGGGGAGCTGTTTTTT
j_gene: TRBJ2-3; len: 18; abundance: few; v_gene: TRBV11-3; d_gene: .; CDR3aa: CASSLADFTPAYTDTQYF; CDR3nt: TGTGCCAGCAGCTTAGCCGATTTCACCCCCGCCTACACAGATACGCAGTATTTT
j_gene: TRBJ2-7; len: 16; abundance: .; v_gene: TRBV7-3; d_gene: TRBD2; CDR3aa: CASSLGASGSGYEQYF; CDR3nt: TGTGCCAGCAGCTTAGGGGCTAGCGGGAGTGGCTACGAGCAGTACTTC
j_gene: TRBJ1-5; len: 15; abundance: .; v_gene: TRBV5-6; d_gene: .; CDR3aa: CASSFRQVGNQPQHF; CDR3nt: TGTGCCAGCAGCTTCCGACAAGTCGGCAATCAGCCCCAGCATTTT
j_gene: TRBJ2-2; len: 13; abundance: .; v_gene: TRBV4-1; d_gene: .; CDR3aa: CASSRTNTGELFF; CDR3nt: TGCGCCAGCAGCCGGACTAACACCGGGGAGCTGTTTTTT